These 27 T cell receptor beta chains came from one sample sequenced in a study of blood T cell repertoires in COVID-19. Using immunoSEQ multiplex PCR, the repertoire was profiled, and TCRdb retains in-frame clones only, with some absent. The sample lists roughly 300,000 clones, approximately 87% occurring once. The sequencing input was peripheral blood. The receptors originated from a woman in her thirties or forties who had recovered from COVID-19.

The chain carries TRBV13 and TRBJ2-3; 10 bases agree with TRBD2. The germline V gene encodes CDR1 PRHDT and CDR2 FYEKMQ (reference sequence). The CDR3 is 17 amino acids. V trimming: 3 bases; J trimming: 0 bases; junction bases outside the gene matches: 6. The CDR3 bases are TGTGCCAGCAGCTTTAGACTAGCGGGCTCTAGCACAGATACGCAGTATTTT. It translates to CASSFRLAGSSTDTQYF.

This clone came up once. The J gene is TRBJ2-5, the V gene TRBV3-1 (or the pseudogene TRBV3-2); D might be TRBD2 (5 bases). Germline V CDR1 and CDR2: LGHDT, YNNKEL (reference sequence). V was trimmed by 2 bases and J by 5 bases, leaving 18 bases between them. This CDR3 has 16 amino acids. The CDR3 DNA reads TGTGCCAGCAGCCAATCTCTAGGGCTGTCTAGCGAGACCCAGTACTTC. It is translated as CASSQSLGLSSETQYF.

The chain joins TRBV14 to TRBJ2-1, with D tentatively TRBD1 (5 bases). The germline V gene has CDR1 SGHDN and CDR2 FVKESK. This CDR3 comprises 13 residues. The V and J ends lost 0 bases and 9 bases respectively, with 9 bases between them. Here the CDR3 reads CASSQDFRGEQFF. The DNA for the CDR3 is TGTGCCAGCAGCCAAGATTTTAGGGGTGAGCAGTTCTTC.

This chain joins TRBV5-1 and TRBJ1-2; perhaps TRBD1 as D (5 bases). From germline, CDR1 is SGHRS and CDR2 YFSETQ. The CDR3 covers 14 residues. V dropped 0 bases and J dropped 8 bases, with 14 bases sitting between them. CDR3 amino acids: CASSLDQGSFGYTF. CDR3 coding DNA: TGCGCCAGCAGCTTGGATCAGGGTTCTTTCGGCTACACCTTC.

The rearrangement uses TRBV30 and TRBJ2-6; D gene ambiguous. This CDR3 contains 13 residues. Per the germline V gene, CDR1 is GTSNPN and CDR2 is SVGIG (reference sequence). The V end lost 3 bases, the J end lost 0 bases, and 3 bases lay between the germline ends. CDR3 sequence (DNA): TGTGCCTGGAGCGTCTCTGGGGCCAACGTCCTGACTTTC. It yields the protein CAWSVSGANVLTF.

This chain links TRBV19 with TRBJ2-7; D ambiguous. Deletions cut 6 bases from V and 5 bases from J, with 20 bases between. The CDR3 contains 15 residues. Looked up from germline, CDR1 is LNHDA and CDR2 is SQIVND (reference sequence). The CDR3 DNA reads TGTGCCAGTAGCGAGGCGGCTATGGTTCGGGACGAGCAGTACTTC. This sequence encodes CASSEAAMVRDEQYF.

The chain couples TRBV25-1 to TRBJ2-1, with D tentatively TRBD1 (6 bases). The CDR3 is 14 residues long. V lost 6 bases to trimming and J lost 2 bases, with 11 bases between them. Looked up from germline, CDR1 is MGHDK and CDR2 is SYGVNS. CDR3 loop: CASRQGIAYNEQFF. In DNA form, the CDR3 reads TGTGCCAGCAGACAGGGTATCGCCTACAATGAGCAGTTCTTC.

The gene calls are TRBV5-1 and TRBJ1-2, with D tentatively TRBD1 (5 bases). CDR1 and CDR2 from the germline V gene are SGHRS and YFSETQ. The CDR3 runs to 13 residues. V lost 3 bases and J 4 bases, leaving 10 bases between the germline ends. CDR3 bases: TGCGCCAGCAGCTGGAAAGGGGCCTATGGCTACACCTTC. The encoded protein is CASSWKGAYGYTF.

The rearrangement joins TRBV7-9 to TRBJ2-2, with D uncertain. This CDR3 region has 15 residues. V lost 2 bases to trimming and J lost 0 bases, with 7 bases between them. Per germline, CDR1 SEHNR and CDR2 FQNEAQ (reference sequence). CDR3 DNA sequence: TGTGCCAGCAGCTTATCCCAGGCGAACACCGGGGAGCTGTTTTTT. Its protein is CASSLSQANTGELFF. Based on the CDR3 plus reference TRBV7-9 and TRBJ2-2, the full variable domain is DTGVSQNPRHKITKRGQNVTFRCDPISEHNRLYWYRQTLGQGPEFLTYFQNEAQLEKSRLLSDRFSAERPKGSFSTLEIQRTEQGDSAMYLCASSLSQANTGELFFGEGSRLTVL.

This clone was seen more than once but under ten times. The gene calls are TRBV3-1 (or the pseudogene TRBV3-2) and TRBJ2-7; possibly TRBD1 for D (7 bases). This CDR3 is built from 17 residues. Germline V CDR1 and CDR2: LGHDT, YNNKEL (reference sequence). V was pared by 2 bases and J by 1 base, with 18 bases between. In DNA form, the CDR3 reads TGTGCCAGCAGCCAAACAAGTGGGGGGACAGAGTCCTACGAGCAGTACTTC. Its protein is CASSQTSGGTESYEQYF.

The chain is built from TRBV9 and TRBJ2-6; D is unclear. The V end lost 0 bases, the J end lost 0 bases, and 10 bases lay between the germline ends. CDR1 and CDR2 (germline): SGDLS, YYNGEE. The CDR3 covers 17 residues. CDR3 sequence (DNA): TGTGCCAGCAGCGTAGGGGCCCAACCCTCTGGGGCCAACGTCCTGACTTTC. Translated: CASSVGAQPSGANVLTF.

The chain employs TRBV6-4 and TRBJ2-3, with a possible D match to TRBD1 (5 bases). This CDR3 comprises 13 residues. Germline CDR1 MRHNA, CDR2 SNTAGT. Trimming took off 5 bases at V and 5 bases at J, with 11 bases between the two ends. This CDR3 is CASSKGHQDTQYF. Written as DNA, the CDR3 is TGTGCCAGCAGTAAAGGACATCAAGATACGCAGTATTTT.

This clone was seen only a few times. The chain recombines TRBV7-9 with TRBJ2-7; 10 bases agree with TRBD1. There are 15 residues in the CDR3. The V gene end was trimmed by 5 bases and the J gene end by 2 bases; junction bases not matched to a gene: 6. Germline V gives CDR1 SEHNR, CDR2 FQNEAQ (reference sequence). The DNA of the CDR3 is TGTGCCAGCAGCATTGGACAGGGGGTGGCCTACGAGCAGTACTTC. Translation gives CASSIGQGVAYEQYF.

The rearrangement links TRBV12-3 or TRBV12-4 to TRBJ1-5, with D hard to call. There are 13 residues in the CDR3. V was clipped by 2 bases and J by 4 bases, with 6 bases between them. The DNA for the CDR3 is TGTGCCAGCAGTTTAAGAACTAATCAGCCCCAGCATTTT. This codes for CASSLRTNQPQHF.

In DNA, the CDR3 is TGCGCCAGCAGACGCGACTCGGGCCAAGAGACCCAGTACTTC. This sequence encodes CASRRDSGQETQYF. This chain uses TRBV5-1 with TRBJ2-5; D gene ambiguous. This CDR3 has 14 amino acids. Trimming stripped 5 bases from V and 1 base from J, with 12 bases between. Per germline, CDR1 SGHRS and CDR2 YFSETQ. The whole variable domain, remainder taken from reference TRBV5-1 and TRBJ2-5, is KAGVTQTPRYLIKTRGQQVTLSCSPISGHRSVSWYQQTPGQGLQFLFEYFSETQRNKGNFPGRFSGRQFSNSRSEMNVSTLELGDSALYLCASRRDSGQETQYFGPGTRLLVL.

This chain joins TRBV30 and TRBJ1-2; D is unclear. Germline CDR1 is GTSNPN and CDR2 is SVGIG (reference sequence). The length of the CDR3 is 17 residues. Trimming took 0 bases from V and 1 from J, leaving 18 bases between them. CDR3 loop: CAWSVIRGAAVNYGYTF. CDR3 nucleotide sequence: TGTGCCTGGAGTGTAATCCGTGGCGCGGCGGTTAACTATGGCTACACCTTC. Filled out from reference TRBV30 and TRBJ1-2, the complete variable domain reads SQTIHQWPATLVQPVGSPLSLECTVEGTSNPNLYWYRQAAGRGLQLLFYSVGIGQISSEVPQNLSASRPQDRQFILSSKKLLLSDSGFYLCAWSVIRGAAVNYGYTFGSGTRLTVV.

The J gene is TRBJ1-3, the V gene TRBV13; 7 nucleotides match TRBD1. There are 15 residues in the CDR3. The germline V gene encodes CDR1 PRHDT and CDR2 FYEKMQ (reference sequence). The junction had 7 bases not matched to a gene; V was cut back by 1 base and J by 7 bases. The CDR3 DNA sequence: TGTGCCAGCAGCTTAGTGTGGGGACAGACGAACACCATATATTTT. This translates into CASSLVWGQTNTIYF.

V gene TRBV6-5 combines with J gene TRBJ1-4, with D perhaps TRBD1 (6 bases). Trimming pared 6 bases from V and 8 bases from J, leaving 7 bases between. There are 11 residues in the CDR3. Germline V gives CDR1 MNHEY, CDR2 SVGAGI. The CDR3 loop is CASSQGEKLFF. The CDR3 nucleotides read TGTGCCAGCAGCCAGGGGGAAAAACTGTTTTTT.

The chain carries TRBV18 and TRBJ1-2; D is ambiguous. Germline assignment: CDR1 KGHSH and CDR2 LQKENI. The CDR3 is 14 residues long. The V and J ends lost 5 bases and 10 bases respectively, with 20 bases between them. The chain's CDR3 is CASSFTGTPGSYTF. The CDR3, as DNA: TGTGCCAGCTCATTTACCGGAACCCCCGGGTCCTACACCTTC.

The chain couples TRBV6-6 to TRBJ2-7; 7 bases are a match to TRBD1. From germline, CDR1 is MNHNY and CDR2 SVGAGI (reference sequence). V lost 2 bases to trimming and J lost 0 bases; unmatched junction nucleotides: 4. The CDR3 has 15 residues. The CDR3 region has the DNA TGTGCCAGCAGTTACAAGGGGGCCCTCTCCTACGAGCAGTACTTC. Translated: CASSYKGALSYEQYF.

This clone was counted a single time. The rearrangement links TRBV24-1 to TRBJ2-2; D is possibly TRBD2 (5 bases). The CDR3 runs to 13 residues. In germline, CDR1 is KGHDR, CDR2 SFDVKD. V lost 9 bases and J lost 1, with 8 bases in between. The CDR3 DNA follows: TGTGCCACCGAGGGCCGGAACACCGGGGAGCTGTTTTTT. Encoded protein: CATEGRNTGELFF.

The J gene is TRBJ1-1, the V gene TRBV19; D not certain. The germline V gene has CDR1 LNHDA and CDR2 SQIVND (reference sequence). V lost 1 base to trimming and J lost 11 bases, with 23 bases between them. CDR3 size: 16 residues. The CDR3 is CASSIGPRVGGSEAFF. As DNA, the CDR3 is TGTGCCAGTAGTATAGGGCCTCGGGTTGGTGGCTCCGAGGCTTTCTTT.

The chain has TRBV6-7 and TRBJ2-1; 9 bases fit TRBD2. TRBV6-7 is an open reading frame, and its role is uncertain. The CDR3 length is 19 residues. V was clipped by 8 bases and J by 4 bases; unmatched bases: 21. The chain's CDR3 is CASGSFRASARGGYNEQFF. The CDR3 DNA sequence: TGTGCCAGCGGGTCCTTTAGGGCTAGTGCGCGGGGGGGTTACAATGAGCAGTTCTTC.

The rearrangement uses TRBV6-5 and TRBJ1-2; no definite D call. Germline V lookup: CDR1 MNHEY, CDR2 SVGAGI. This CDR3 has 13 amino acids. Deletions cut 2 bases from V and 7 bases from J, with 11 bases between. This CDR3 is CASSYGPAAGYTF. CDR3 nucleotides: TGTGCCAGCAGTTACGGGCCAGCCGCTGGCTACACCTTC.

The CDR3 reads CASSDSKGAQYF. As DNA, the CDR3 is TGTGCCAGCAGTGACTCGAAAGGGGCCCAGTACTTC. This sequence joins TRBV6-4 and TRBJ2-5; possibly TRBD1 for D (5 bases). CDR1 and CDR2 (germline): MRHNA, SNTAGT. The CDR3 sequence is 12 residues long. V lost 0 bases and J lost 9, with 8 bases in between.

The chain recombines TRBV9 with TRBJ2-3; 9 nucleotides align to TRBD1. CDR3 length equals 15 residues. Germline lookup yields CDR1 SGDLS and CDR2 YYNGEE. Unmatched junction bases numbered 7, after V lost 4 bases and J lost 4 bases. CDR3: CASSLGTGKADTQYF. The CDR3, as DNA: TGTGCCAGCAGCCTAGGGACAGGGAAGGCAGATACGCAGTATTTT. Together with reference TRBV9 and TRBJ2-3, the CDR3 gives the full variable domain: DSGVTQTPKHLITATGQRVTLRCSPRSGDLSVYWYQQSLDQGLQFLIQYYNGEERAKGNILERFSAQQFPDLHSELNLSSLELGDSALYFCASSLGTGKADTQYFGPGTRLTVL.

The chain joins TRBV27 to TRBJ1-5; D may be TRBD1 (5 bases). Germline V CDR1 and CDR2: MNHEY, SMNVEV (reference sequence). The CDR3 consists of 15 residues. V was trimmed by 5 bases and J by 0 bases, leaving 11 bases between them. DNA of the CDR3: TGTGCCAGCAGTCCGGGACTGTATAGCAATCAGCCCCAGCATTTT. Protein: CASSPGLYSNQPQHF.